The 10 T cell receptor beta chains reported below all come from one sample, sequenced in a study of T-cell memory formation after mild COVID-19. MiXCR, run by TCRdb on the 5' RACE reads, gives a single entry per CDR3 protein. The sample has some 290,000 distinct CDR3 sequences, 15% to 20% seen once; the top ten hold over 20%. Sequencing input: PBMCs or a T cell subset sorted from them (not recorded which). The receptor set was obtained from a man aged 18 to 35 who had mild COVID-19 (a few samples of this study predate the infection). Cell type and time point are not known.

The chain combines TRBV3-1 with TRBJ2-4; TRBD2 might be the D (6 bases). The CDR3 has 14 residues. Germline CDR1 is LGHDT and CDR2 is YNNKEL (reference sequence). Trimming pared 4 bases from V and 11 bases from J, leaving 18 bases between. CDR3 amino acids: CASSLPGESGVQYF. Written as DNA, the CDR3 is TGTGCCAGCAGCCTCCCGGGGGAGTCCGGGGTTCAGTACTTC.

The rearrangement uses TRBV5-1 and TRBJ1-2; 12 nucleotides line up with TRBD1. J lost 6 bases, V lost 6 bases, and 12 bases had no gene match. Germline assignment: CDR1 SGHRS and CDR2 YFSETQ. The CDR3 sequence is 16 residues long. CDR3: CASTHRDRGLGDGYTF. As DNA, the CDR3 is TGCGCCAGCACCCACCGGGACAGGGGGCTTGGTGATGGCTACACCTTC. Drawing the rest from reference TRBV5-1 and TRBJ1-2, the complete variable domain is KAGVTQTPRYLIKTRGQQVTLSCSPISGHRSVSWYQQTPGQGLQFLFEYFSETQRNKGNFPGRFSGRQFSNSRSEMNVSTLELGDSALYLCASTHRDRGLGDGYTFGSGTRLTVV.

A few counts support this clonotype. This sequence joins TRBV12-3 or TRBV12-4 and TRBJ1-1; 8 bases are shared with TRBD1. The length of the CDR3 is 14 residues. Losses at the gene ends were 2 bases for V and 4 bases for J; bases not matched to a gene: 3. The CDR3 DNA sequence: TGTGCCAGCAGTTTACAGGGGGCGGTCACTGAAGCTTTCTTT. Encoded protein: CASSLQGAVTEAFF.

This chain joins TRBV5-1 and TRBJ1-6; the D gene is possibly TRBD1 (5 bases). V gave up 6 bases and J gave up 8 bases, with 18 bases separating them. The CDR3 runs to 15 residues. Germline V gene lookup returns CDR1 SGHRS and CDR2 YFSETQ. The CDR3 here is CASTTGGEVYSPLHF. In DNA, the CDR3 is TGCGCCAGCACCACTGGAGGGGAGGTTTATTCACCCCTCCACTTT.

The chain recombines TRBV7-2 with TRBJ1-5; tentative D call: TRBD1 (5 bases). The V end lost 5 bases, the J end lost 2 bases, and 16 bases lay between the germline ends. The CDR3 length is 16 residues. Germline loops: CDR1 SGHTA, CDR2 FQGNSA. DNA of the CDR3: TGTGCCAGCAGCCCGGGGGGGGGTAGCGGCAATCAGCCCCAGCATTTT. Its protein is CASSPGGGSGNQPQHF.

J is TRBJ2-5 and V is TRBV15, with 7 bases lining up with TRBD1. Germline V gene lookup returns CDR1 LNHNV and CDR2 YYDKDF (reference sequence). The V gene end was trimmed by 1 base and the J gene end by 4 bases; junction bases not matched to a gene: 9. The CDR3 totals 16 residues. CDR3 region: CATSRAGTERAETQYF. The DNA for the CDR3 is TGTGCCACCAGCAGAGCCGGGACAGAGAGGGCAGAGACCCAGTACTTC.

This chain connects TRBV15 to TRBJ1-5; D unresolved. Trimming stripped 5 bases from V and 1 base from J, with 12 bases between. The germline CDR1 and CDR2 sequences are LNHNV and YYDKDF (reference sequence). This CDR3 contains 15 residues. The CDR3 bases are TGTGCCACCAGCCCGGGGAAAGTGAGCAATCAGCCCCAGCATTTT. Amino acids: CATSPGKVSNQPQHF.

This clonotype was observed a few times. The rearrangement links TRBV18 to TRBJ2-3, with TRBD2 matching over 8 bases. The germline CDR1 and CDR2 sequences are KGHSH and LQKENI. This CDR3 contains 15 residues. Trimming took 3 bases from V and 5 from J; bases not matched to a gene: 7. CDR3 nucleotide sequence: TGTGCCAGCTCACCGATGGCGGGGGGTCAAGATACGCAGTATTTT. This gives the protein CASSPMAGGQDTQYF.

The V call is TRBV6-5, the J call TRBJ2-3; 7 positions agree with TRBD2. The J segment lost 3 bases and the V segment lost 5 bases, leaving 11 bases of the junction unmatched. The CDR3 consists of 16 residues. Germline loops: CDR1 MNHEY, CDR2 SVGAGI. The CDR3 region is CASSPQAGGGTDTQYF. For the CDR3, the DNA is TGTGCCAGCAGTCCCCAGGCTGGCGGGGGTACAGATACGCAGTATTTT.

This clonotype has a handful of counts. This chain links TRBV7-8 with TRBJ1-1; TRBD1 is a possible D gene (5 bases). The ends were cut back, 3 bases at V and 8 bases at J, with 13 bases in the middle. The CDR3 totals 13 residues. Germline CDR1 reads SGHVS; CDR2 reads FQNEAQ. The CDR3 region has the DNA TGTGCCAGCAGCTTCCGGGTCGGGGGGGAAGCTTTCTTT. It codes for CASSFRVGGEAFF. The full variable domain, rest sourced from reference TRBV7-8 and TRBJ1-1, is GAGVSQSPRYKVAKRGQDVALRCDPISGHVSLFWYQQALGQGPEFLTYFQNEAQLDKSGLPSDRFFAERPEGSVSTLKIQRTQQEDSAVYLCASSFRVGGEAFFGQGTRLTVV.